The 27 T cell receptor beta chains in this list originate from one sample, sequenced in a study of blood T cells in healthy people across ages (dated by TCRdb to between 2014 and 2016). Libraries came from 5' RACE. Reads for this sample came from an Illumina HiSeq 2500. A second about 6 to 11 cycle PCR used a sample-barcoded 5' primer and a J-beta primer mix. Clones were called with MiXCR by TCRdb after fastp trimmed the public reads at Q25, and only in-frame beta chains were retained. Identical CDR3 protein sequences are pooled into one entry, listed with their most common genes and DNA. The sample table holds over 1,500,000 distinct CDR3 sequences, of which around half were seen once. The top ten hold 2.1% of the sample. Specimen: blood. These receptors were taken from a middle-aged woman in good health.

This clonotype was detected only a few times. The rearrangement uses TRBV12-3 or TRBV12-4 and TRBJ2-4, with D possibly matching TRBD2 (5 bases). The CDR3 runs to 15 residues. Trimming removed 1 base from V and 13 bases from J, with 20 bases in between. CDR3 DNA: TGTGCCAGCAGTTTAGTAGGGCTAGCCAGTGGTGAGCAGTACTTC. Translation gives CASSLVGLASGEQYF.

J is TRBJ2-3 and V is TRBV11-3; TRBD1 is a possible D gene (6 bases). The V end was cut by 5 bases, the J end by 2 bases, with 11 bases between. The CDR3 is 14 residues long. From germline, CDR1 is SGHNT and CDR2 YENEEA. Written as DNA, the CDR3 is TGTGCCAGCAGCCCCCGGGACACCACAGATACGCAGTATTTT. Amino acids: CASSPRDTTDTQYF.

J is TRBJ2-3 and V is TRBV6-5; 7 nucleotides line up with TRBD1. V gave up 2 bases and J gave up 2 bases; unmatched junction bases: 13. Germline V lookup: CDR1 MNHEY, CDR2 SVGAGI. The CDR3 sequence is 18 residues long. The chain's CDR3 is CASSYAPGTATLTDTQYF. The CDR3, as DNA: TGTGCCAGCAGTTACGCACCCGGGACAGCGACCCTCACAGATACGCAGTATTTT.

The chain combines TRBV27 with TRBJ2-1, with D tentatively TRBD1 or TRBD2 (5 bases each). The CDR3 sequence is 16 residues long. Trimming took off 5 bases at V and 4 bases at J, with 18 bases between the two ends. From germline, CDR1 is MNHEY and CDR2 SMNVEV (reference sequence). The chain's CDR3 is CASSHLSGTHYNEQFF. In DNA, the CDR3 is TGTGCCAGCAGTCACCTATCCGGGACCCATTACAATGAGCAGTTCTTC.

This clonotype has just a few counts. The chain combines TRBV6-2 or TRBV6-3 with TRBJ2-1; TRBD2 agrees at 11 bases. This CDR3 contains 16 residues. The V segment lost 5 bases and the J segment 7 bases; nucleotides outside the gene matches: 10. CDR1 is MNHEY, CDR2 SVGEGT, per germline. CDR3 protein: CASSNRPSGGRNEQFF. Written as DNA, the CDR3 is TGTGCCAGCAGTAATCGCCCTAGCGGGGGGCGAAATGAGCAGTTCTTC.

The rearrangement uses TRBV18 and TRBJ2-2; tentative D call: TRBD2 (6 bases). The CDR3 has 15 residues. CDR1 and CDR2 (germline): KGHSH, LQKENI. With 2 bases removed from V and 5 bases from J, the gap between germline ends came to 12 bases. CDR3 loop: CASSPEVAGTGELFF. The CDR3 bases are TGTGCCAGCTCACCAGAAGTTGCGGGGACCGGGGAGCTGTTTTTT.

The rearrangement links TRBV7-9 to TRBJ2-5; no firm D call. Germline V CDR1 and CDR2: SEHNR, FQNEAQ (reference sequence). V was pared by 5 bases and J by 1 base, with 5 bases between. The CDR3 consists of 12 residues. The chain's CDR3 is CASSGIQETQYF. As DNA, the CDR3 is TGTGCCAGCAGCGGTATCCAAGAGACCCAGTACTTC. Variable domain in full (rest from reference TRBV7-9 and TRBJ2-5): DTGVSQNPRHKITKRGQNVTFRCDPISEHNRLYWYRQTLGQGPEFLTYFQNEAQLEKSRLLSDRFSAERPKGSFSTLEIQRTEQGDSAMYLCASSGIQETQYFGPGTRLLVL.

The rearrangement joins TRBV28 to TRBJ1-2; D may be TRBD1 (5 bases). There are 15 residues in the CDR3. Trimming cost V 2 bases and J 9 bases, with 19 bases left between them. Per the germline V gene, CDR1 is MDHEN and CDR2 is SYDVKM. CDR3 bases: TGTGCCAGCAGTTTAGGAGGGGCCACACAGGTCAGCTACACCTTC. Translated, it gives CASSLGGATQVSYTF.

V usage is TRBV5-1 and J usage is TRBJ1-1; possibly TRBD1 for D (6 bases). The CDR3 covers 13 residues. Germline loops: CDR1 SGHRS, CDR2 YFSETQ. V lost 5 bases and J 4 bases, leaving 12 bases between the germline ends. This chain's CDR3 is CASRVDRTTEAFF. CDR3 coding DNA: TGCGCCAGCAGGGTTGACAGGACCACTGAAGCTTTCTTT.

The chain carries TRBV20-1 and TRBJ1-4; TRBD1 aligns across 7 bases. Trimming at V came to 2 bases and at J to 0 bases, leaving 15 bases not matched to a gene. The CDR3 contains 19 residues. Looked up from germline, CDR1 is DFQATT and CDR2 is SNEGSKA (reference sequence). CDR3 region: CSARIQGQLIRATNEKLFF. The CDR3 DNA reads as TGCAGTGCTAGAATTCAGGGACAGCTTATCAGGGCAACTAATGAAAAACTGTTTTTT.

Only one count was recorded for this clonotype. The gene calls are TRBV6-2 or TRBV6-3 and TRBJ2-5, with no clear D. The CDR3 consists of 16 residues. The germline V gene encodes CDR1 MNHEY and CDR2 SVGEGT. Trimming removed 7 bases from V and 11 bases from J, with 29 bases in between. This CDR3 is CASTPKVVLGKNEQYF. The DNA for the CDR3 is TGTGCCAGCACCCCCAAGGTCGTCCTGGGTAAGAATGAGCAGTACTTC.

The V gene is TRBV7-9, the J gene TRBJ1-4; perhaps TRBD1 as D (6 bases). The CDR3 sequence is 18 residues long. V was trimmed by 2 bases and J by 8 bases, leaving 24 bases between them. CDR1 is SEHNR and CDR2 is FQNEAQ in the germline V gene (reference sequence). For the CDR3, the DNA is TGTGCCAGCAGCTTATCATCACGCCGGGACACGAGGAAGGAAAAACTGTTTTTT. Translated: CASSLSSRRDTRKEKLFF.

The chain is built from TRBV9 and TRBJ1-1; D unresolved. Per the germline V gene, CDR1 is SGDLS and CDR2 is YYNGEE. This CDR3 comprises 13 residues. V was cut by 3 bases and J by 6 bases, with 12 bases left in between. CDR3 sequence: CASSAAPAAEAFF. The CDR3 DNA is TGTGCCAGCAGCGCCGCGCCAGCGGCTGAAGCTTTCTTT.

This clonotype has more than one count but fewer than ten. The rearrangement joins TRBV29-1 to TRBJ1-1; no reliable D call. Trimming left V 4 bases short and J 0 bases short, with 9 bases between. Germline V gene data show CDR1 as SQVTM and CDR2 as ANQGSEA. The CDR3 covers 13 residues. The CDR3 loop is CSVASLLNTEAFF. The CDR3 DNA reads TGCAGCGTTGCCTCCCTCTTGAACACTGAAGCTTTCTTT.

With regard to this clonotype: The junction departs from the called germline gene at one end, perhaps through a read error. V and J are TRBV7-9 and TRBJ1-1; D is unresolved. Germline V gene sequence: CDR1 SEHNR, CDR2 FQNEAQ (reference sequence). This CDR3 is 11 amino acids long. The CDR3 DNA follows: TGTGCCAGCAGTTTAGGCTCTGAAGCTTTCTTT. Protein sequence: CASSLGSEAFF.

About this clonotype itself: At one end the junction does not follow the germline gene, possibly because of a read error. This chain uses TRBV27 with TRBJ1-2; no clear D gene. The CDR3 consists of 14 residues. Germline V lookup: CDR1 MNHEY, CDR2 SMNVEV (reference sequence). The CDR3 nucleotides read TGTACCAGCAGCCCAGAGGCAGGCGGCTACGGCTACACCTTC. Its protein product is CTSSPEAGGYGYTF.

This sequence joins TRBV6-5 and TRBJ1-6, with D perhaps TRBD1 (5 bases). V gave up 2 bases and J gave up 12 bases, with 17 bases separating them. CDR1 is MNHEY and CDR2 is SVGAGI in the germline V gene. This CDR3 region has 15 residues. The CDR3 DNA reads as TGTGCCAGCAGTTACGCCGGCCCCCAGGGCGAACCCCTCCACTTT. This codes for CASSYAGPQGEPLHF.

This clonotype was counted only a few times. The chain is built from TRBV12-5 and TRBJ2-3; 11 nucleotides line up with TRBD2. Germline CDR1 is LGHNT and CDR2 is FRNRAP. J was trimmed by 5 bases and V by 5 bases; bases with no gene match: 3. The CDR3 length is 14 residues. Here the CDR3 reads CASGPGTSGDTQYF. The CDR3 region has the DNA TGTGCTAGTGGTCCCGGGACTAGCGGAGATACGCAGTATTTT.

This clonotype appeared a few times. This chain connects TRBV7-2 to TRBJ1-4; D not resolved. The germline V gene has CDR1 SGHTA and CDR2 FQGNSA. CDR3 length: 16 residues. V lost 1 base, J lost 3 bases, and 12 bases lay in between. The CDR3 loop reads CASSLVIRQANEKLFF. The CDR3 DNA reads as TGTGCCAGCAGCTTAGTAATAAGGCAGGCTAATGAAAAACTGTTTTTT.

The V call is TRBV4-2, the J call TRBJ1-1; the match to TRBD1 covers 9 bases. After removal of 4 bases from V and 0 bases from J, the junction contained 9 bases not matched to a gene. Germline V lookup: CDR1 LGHNA, CDR2 YNFKEQ. The CDR3 runs 17 residues. The CDR3, as DNA: TGTGCCAGCAGCCTAAGTATCAGGGACAGGGTGAACACTGAAGCTTTCTTT. Protein product: CASSLSIRDRVNTEAFF.

The chain is built from TRBV27 and TRBJ2-3; 7 positions agree with TRBD2. V lost 7 bases to trimming and J lost 2 bases; unmatched junction nucleotides: 15. CDR3 length equals 17 residues. Germline lookup yields CDR1 MNHEY and CDR2 SMNVEV (reference sequence). The DNA for the CDR3 is TGTGCCAGCACTACCCTTTTAACTAGCGTAACCACAGATACGCAGTATTTT. Its protein is CASTTLLTSVTTDTQYF.

This chain links TRBV12-3 or TRBV12-4 with TRBJ1-1; 11 nucleotides align to TRBD1. Trimming at V came to 7 bases and at J to 0 bases, leaving 7 bases not matched to a gene. The CDR3 totals 16 residues. The CDR3 here is CASIPGQGAMNTEAFF. Here the CDR3 DNA reads TGTGCCAGCATTCCCGGACAGGGGGCAATGAACACTGAAGCTTTCTTT.

This clonotype has a handful of counts. J is TRBJ2-4 and V is TRBV3-1, with D maybe TRBD2 (5 bases). From germline, CDR1 is LGHDT and CDR2 YNNKEL (reference sequence). This CDR3 has 13 residues. The V and J ends lost 1 base and 13 bases respectively, with 14 bases between them. CDR3 sequence reads: CASSQGRGYQQYF. The CDR3 nucleotides are TGTGCCAGCAGCCAAGGCAGAGGGTACCAGCAGTACTTC.

The chain employs TRBV5-4 and TRBJ2-5; 11 positions match TRBD1. The trim removed 6 bases at V and 5 bases at J, leaving 9 bases unmatched. The length of the CDR3 is 15 residues. Germline V lookup: CDR1 SGHNT, CDR2 YYREEE (reference sequence). CDR3 sequence (DNA): TGTGCCAGCAAGGGCCAGGACAGGGGGCTGGAGACCCAGTACTTC. It encodes CASKGQDRGLETQYF.

The chain uses TRBV28 and TRBJ2-3; TRBD2 matches 10 bases. The ends lost 6 bases at V and 5 bases at J; junction bases unmatched: 8. The CDR3 is made up of 15 amino acids. In germline, CDR1 is MDHEN, CDR2 SYDVKM. CDR3 loop: CASSRGTSEVDTQYF. In DNA, the CDR3 is TGTGCCAGCAGCCGCGGGACTAGCGAGGTAGATACGCAGTATTTT.

The chain combines TRBV5-1 with TRBJ2-1, with D tentatively TRBD2 (7 bases). The CDR3 has 16 amino acids. Germline loops: CDR1 SGHRS, CDR2 YFSETQ. V lost 3 bases and J 5 bases, leaving 18 bases between the germline ends. Here the CDR3 reads CASSYHAGAQNNEQFF. The CDR3 region has the DNA TGCGCCAGCAGCTACCATGCGGGGGCCCAAAACAATGAGCAGTTCTTC.

J is TRBJ1-4 and V is TRBV11-2; no definite D call. This CDR3 is built from 17 residues. Germline CDR1 is SGHAT and CDR2 is FQNNGV. V lost 1 base and J lost 1, with 13 bases in between. The CDR3 DNA reads as TGTGCCAGCAGCTTAGGAATGGCGTGGGTAACTAATGAAAAACTGTTTTTT. It yields the protein CASSLGMAWVTNEKLFF. Using reference TRBV11-2 and TRBJ1-4 for the parts outside the CDR3, the full variable domain is EAGVAQSPRYKIIEKRQSVAFWCNPISGHATLYWYQQILGQGPKLLIQFQNNGVVDDSQLPKDRFSAERLKGVDSTLKIQPAKLEDSAVYLCASSLGMAWVTNEKLFFGSGTQLSVL.